The T cell receptor (beta chain) under discussion was sequenced for a study of T cell repertoires in cytomegalovirus infection. Study-wide background: Matching HLA type and CMV infection were both indicated by public TCR beta signatures.

Study-level findings and limits: The study identified carriers of CMV plus the relevant HLA from cumulative public TCR beta family frequency. CMV-specific TCR beta clonotypes restricted by HLA-C were the ones dominating the ex vivo response.

TCRdb processed the reads anew with MiXCR; each CDR3 protein has one entry. Seen here are 200,000 to 300,000 distinct CDR3 sequences, roughly an eighth observed once, and the top ten hold 8.5% to 9%. From germline, CDR1 is SEHNR and CDR2 FQNEAQ (reference sequence). The CDR3 contains 15 residues. V shed 0 bases and J shed 6 bases, with 14 bases lying between them. This clonotype was picked up a small number of times. Antigen unknown. The gene calls are TRBV7-9 and TRBJ2-5; the D is unclear. This receptor was obtained from a human donor in good health (CMV status not recorded). Some clones in this sample may be carry-over from other donors' samples. Sequencing was done on a sample of PBMCs. CDR3 DNA: TGTGCCAGCAGCTTAGCAGGGAAGACGGAAAAGACCCAGTACTTC. It specifies CASSLAGKTEKTQYF.